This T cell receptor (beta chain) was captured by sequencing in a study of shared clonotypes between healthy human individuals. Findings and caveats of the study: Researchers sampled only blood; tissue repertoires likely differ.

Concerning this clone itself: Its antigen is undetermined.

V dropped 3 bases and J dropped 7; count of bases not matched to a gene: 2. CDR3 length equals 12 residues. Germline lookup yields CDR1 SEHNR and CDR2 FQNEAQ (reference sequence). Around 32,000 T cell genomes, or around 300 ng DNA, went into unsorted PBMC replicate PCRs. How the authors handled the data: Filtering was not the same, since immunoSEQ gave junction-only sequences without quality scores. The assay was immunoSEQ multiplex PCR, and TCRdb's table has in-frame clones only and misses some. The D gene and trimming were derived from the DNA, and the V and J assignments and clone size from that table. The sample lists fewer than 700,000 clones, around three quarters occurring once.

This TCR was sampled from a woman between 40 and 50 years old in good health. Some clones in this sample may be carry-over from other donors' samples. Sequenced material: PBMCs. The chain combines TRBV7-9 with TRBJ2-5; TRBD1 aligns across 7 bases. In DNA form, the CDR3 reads TGTGCCAGCAGCTTGGCAGGGGGGACCCAGTACTTC. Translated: CASSLAGGTQYF.